The TCR beta chain under discussion was sequenced for a study of CD8 T cells in ankylosing spondylitis. This clonotype has ten or more counts. Its antigen remains unidentified. V lost 2 bases, J lost 5 bases, and 6 bases stayed unmatched. This CDR3 has 14 residues. Germline CDR1 is SGHDN and CDR2 is FVKESK. Regarding the study as a whole: Disease-associated clones were reportedly significantly overrepresented in matched ankylosing spondylitis synovial fluid. Apparently characteristic of ankylosing spondylitis blood was a TCR beta motif (under ten highly homologous variants). Disease-linked clones bore a CD8+ phenotype, appearing relatively rarely in peripheral blood.

Libraries for TCR beta were made by quantitative 5'-RACE with molecular barcodes. TCRdb independently ran MiXCR on the 5' RACE reads; one entry per CDR3 protein. The sample has about 200,000 distinct CDR3 sequences, just under 7.5% seen once. The sequence was obtained from a male donor with ankylosing spondylitis. The chain links TRBV14 to TRBJ2-7, with 7 bases aligning to TRBD1. The specimen sequenced was blood, either unsorted or a sorted T cell fraction (not recorded which). Here the CDR3 reads CASSQRGRLDEQYF. CDR3 bases: TGTGCCAGCAGCCAAAGGGGGCGCCTGGACGAGCAGTACTTC. Together with reference TRBV14 and TRBJ2-7, the CDR3 gives the full variable domain: EAGVTQFPSHSVIEKGQTVTLRCDPISGHDNLYWYRRVMGKEIKFLLHFVKESKQDESGMPNNRFLAERTGGTYSTLKVQPAELEDSGVYFCASSQRGRLDEQYFGPGTRLTVT.